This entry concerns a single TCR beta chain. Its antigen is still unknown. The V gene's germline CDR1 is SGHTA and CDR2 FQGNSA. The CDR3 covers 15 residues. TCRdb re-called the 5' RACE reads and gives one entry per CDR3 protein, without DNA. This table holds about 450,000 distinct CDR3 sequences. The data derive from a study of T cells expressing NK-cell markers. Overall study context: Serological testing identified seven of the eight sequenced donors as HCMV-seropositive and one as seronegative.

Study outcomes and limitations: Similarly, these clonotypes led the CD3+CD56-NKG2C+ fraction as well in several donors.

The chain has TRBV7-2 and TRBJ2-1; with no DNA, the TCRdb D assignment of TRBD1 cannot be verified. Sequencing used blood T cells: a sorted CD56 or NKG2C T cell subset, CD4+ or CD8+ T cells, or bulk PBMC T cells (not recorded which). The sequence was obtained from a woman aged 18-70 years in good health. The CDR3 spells CASSIRQGVGNEQFF.